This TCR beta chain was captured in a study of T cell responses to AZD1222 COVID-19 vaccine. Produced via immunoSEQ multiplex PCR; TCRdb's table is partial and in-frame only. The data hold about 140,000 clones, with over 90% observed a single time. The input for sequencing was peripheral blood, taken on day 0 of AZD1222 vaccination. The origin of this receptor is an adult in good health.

The CDR3 reads CASSQGGQPQHF. The CDR3 DNA sequence: TGTGCCAGCAGCCAGGGGGGTCAGCCCCAGCATTTT. The rearrangement uses TRBV14 and TRBJ1-5; a weak D match, TRBD1 (5 bases). Germline CDR1 is SGHDN and CDR2 is FVKESK. V dropped 3 bases and J dropped 6 bases, with 6 bases sitting between them. The CDR3 covers 12 residues.